A selection of T cell receptor beta chains follows, all from one sample in a study of CD8 T cells in ankylosing spondylitis. TCRdb reprocessed the 5' RACE reads with MiXCR, giving one entry per CDR3 protein. Among 650,000 to 800,000 distinct CDR3 sequences listed, under 20% were seen once. Sequenced sample: blood, either unsorted or a sorted T cell fraction (not recorded which). These receptors were obtained from a male donor with ankylosing spondylitis. The CDR3 runs from the conserved cysteine through the conserved F or W. D genes are given only for firm matches. Clone size is stated in some rows and not others, as once, few, many or a class when expanded.

cdr3_nt cdr3_aa j_call clone_size d_call v_call
TGTGCCAGCAGCCAAGTGACTAGCGGGAGGTACGAGCAGTACTTC CASSQVTSGRYEQYF TRBJ2-7 few TRBD2 TRBV14
TGTGCCACCTCGGCCTGGGGGAGCTACGAGCAGTACTTC CATSAWGSYEQYF TRBJ2-7 - - TRBV7-9
TGCAGTGCTAGAGCCTTAGCAGGGGAGCAGTTCTTC CSARALAGEQFF TRBJ2-1 few - TRBV20-1
TGTGCCAGCAGTTTCGGGGGAAATGAAAAACTGTTTTTT CASSFGGNEKLFF TRBJ1-4 few - TRBV12-3/TRBV12-4
TGTGCCAGCACCATTACCGGCAGAAACACTGAAGCTTTCTTT CASTITGRNTEAFF TRBJ1-1 - - TRBV7-8
TGCAGCGTTGGCGGGGGGGTCGAAGCTTTCTTT CSVGGGVEAFF TRBJ1-1 - - TRBV29-1
TGTGCCAGCAGACGGACAGGGGAAAAACTGTTTTTT CASRRTGEKLFF TRBJ1-4 few TRBD1 TRBV6-5
TGTGCCACCAGTGATCTACCCCGGGGACAGAGGAACACTGAAGCTTTCTTT CATSDLPRGQRNTEAFF TRBJ1-1 - TRBD1 TRBV24-1
TGTGCCAGCAGTTATGGGGGGACCAGGAATGGCTACACCTTC CASSYGGTRNGYTF TRBJ1-2 - - TRBV6-5
TGTGCCAGCAGTTTATCGGCGAACACCGGGGAGCTGTTTTTT CASSLSANTGELFF TRBJ2-2 many - TRBV12-3/TRBV12-4
TGTGCCACCCAGCTGGCGGGGGGAGAGACCCAGTACTTC CATQLAGGETQYF TRBJ2-5 - TRBD2 TRBV10-3